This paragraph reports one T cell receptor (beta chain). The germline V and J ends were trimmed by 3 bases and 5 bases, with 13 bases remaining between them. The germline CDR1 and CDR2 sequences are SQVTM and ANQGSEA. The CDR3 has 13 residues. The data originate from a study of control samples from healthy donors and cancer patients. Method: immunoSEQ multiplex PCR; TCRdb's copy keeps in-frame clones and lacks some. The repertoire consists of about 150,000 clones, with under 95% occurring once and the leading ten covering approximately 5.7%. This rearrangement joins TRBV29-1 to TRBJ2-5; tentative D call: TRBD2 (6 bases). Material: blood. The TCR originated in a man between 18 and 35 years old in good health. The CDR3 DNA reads TGCAGCGTTGACAGTACTAGCACGGAGACCCAGTACTTC. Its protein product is CSVDSTSTETQYF.